Following are 9 T cell receptor beta chains from one sample sequenced in a study of cytomegalovirus exposure and HLA in healthy donors. PCR was performed using 60 Vbeta and 13 Jbeta primers. TCRdb's table, derived via immunoSEQ multiplex PCR, lists solely in-frame clones and lacks some. The sample contains about 150,000 clones, roughly 63% of which appear only once. Source material: PBMCs. Receptors were obtained from an older woman in good health and CMV-seropositive.

The chain carries TRBV2 and TRBJ2-5, with a weak D call TRBD2 (5 bases). Trimming cost V 3 bases and J 5 bases, with 10 bases left between them. CDR1 is SNHLY, CDR2 FYNNEI, per germline. The CDR3 has 13 residues. The CDR3 loop is CASSDRRRETQYF. The CDR3 DNA sequence: TGTGCCAGCAGTGACCGGAGGAGGGAGACCCAGTACTTC.

V is TRBV7-2 and J is TRBJ2-1; D gene unclear. Germline V lookup: CDR1 SGHTA, CDR2 FQGNSA. The CDR3 contains 15 residues. The V end was cut by 3 bases, the J end by 0 bases, with 9 bases between. The CDR3 nucleotides read TGTGCCAGCAGCTTCATCTGGAGCTCCTACAATGAGCAGTTCTTC. Translating it yields CASSFIWSSYNEQFF.

The CDR3 loop reads CASSPGFGNTIYF. In DNA form, the CDR3 reads TGTGCCAGCAGTCCAGGGTTTGGAAACACCATATATTTT. V and J are TRBV28 and TRBJ1-3; tentative D call: TRBD1 (5 bases). Germline V gives CDR1 MDHEN, CDR2 SYDVKM. The CDR3 is 13 amino acids. Trimming removed 5 bases from V and 3 bases from J, with 8 bases in between.

The V call is TRBV5-1, the J call TRBJ1-1; 8 nucleotides agree with TRBD1. Germline V CDR1 and CDR2: SGHRS, YFSETQ. The CDR3 spans 15 residues. Trimming at V came to 0 bases and at J to 5 bases, leaving 6 bases not matched to a gene. The CDR3 sequence is CASSLGQGQGTEAFF. DNA of the CDR3: TGCGCCAGCAGCTTGGGACAGGGGCAGGGAACTGAAGCTTTCTTT.

The gene calls are TRBV7-2 and TRBJ1-1; D remains unclear. V lost 1 base, J lost 10 bases, and 13 bases lay in between. The CDR3 is made up of 13 amino acids. Per the germline V gene, CDR1 is SGHTA and CDR2 is FQGNSA. CDR3 coding DNA: TGTGCCAGCAGCTTAGTTCCTGGTGAGGGAGCTTTCTTT. Translating gives CASSLVPGEGAFF.

To note about this clone: Other DNA sequences of this sample code for an identical CDR3. The chain uses TRBV7-6 and TRBJ2-1; 8 nucleotides agree with TRBD2. The germline V gene has CDR1 SGHVS and CDR2 FNYEAQ. The CDR3 spans 13 residues. The J segment lost 10 bases and the V segment lost 4 bases, leaving 6 bases of the junction unmatched. The CDR3 region is CASSSGLAGEQFF. CDR3 sequence (DNA): TGTGCCAGCAGCTCCGGGCTAGCGGGCGAGCAGTTCTTC.

This clone occurred a few times. The gene calls are TRBV5-8 and TRBJ2-7; 11 nucleotides agree with TRBD1. The V gene end was trimmed by 3 bases and the J gene end by 3 bases; junction bases not matched to a gene: 5. Germline lookup yields CDR1 SGHTS and CDR2 YDEGEE. There are 15 residues in the CDR3. CDR3 loop: CASSSGQGAGYEQYF. The CDR3 nucleotides read TGTGCCAGCAGCTCAGGACAGGGGGCAGGCTACGAGCAGTACTTC.

This clone has a handful of counts. The gene calls are TRBV28 and TRBJ1-3, with TRBD1 matching 8 bases. This CDR3 is 15 amino acids long. V was clipped by 2 bases and J by 3 bases; unmatched bases: 3. Germline V gene lookup returns CDR1 MDHEN and CDR2 SYDVKM. The CDR3 spells CASSLSRGLGNTIYF. Written as DNA, the CDR3 is TGTGCCAGCAGTTTAAGCAGGGGGCTTGGAAACACCATATATTTT.

V usage is TRBV7-2 and J usage is TRBJ1-4; no clear D. The CDR3 length is 17 residues. Germline V gene sequence: CDR1 SGHTA, CDR2 FQGNSA. V shed 3 bases and J shed 6 bases, with 20 bases lying between them. This chain's CDR3 is CASSFDAVGREDEKLFF. The CDR3, as DNA: TGTGCCAGCAGCTTTGACGCCGTGGGGAGGGAGGATGAAAAACTGTTTTTT.